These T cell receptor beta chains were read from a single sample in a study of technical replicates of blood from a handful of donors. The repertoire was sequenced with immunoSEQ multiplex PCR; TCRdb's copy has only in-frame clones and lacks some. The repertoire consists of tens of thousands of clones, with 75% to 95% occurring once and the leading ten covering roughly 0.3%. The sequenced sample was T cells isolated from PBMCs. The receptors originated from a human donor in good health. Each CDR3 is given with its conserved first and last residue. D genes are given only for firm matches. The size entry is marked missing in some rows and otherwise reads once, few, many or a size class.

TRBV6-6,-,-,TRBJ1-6,TGTGCCAGCAGTTACACATACTCCTATAATTCACCCCTCCACTTT,CASSYTYSYNSPLHF
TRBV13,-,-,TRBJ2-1,TGTGCCAGCAGCTTAGTCGGAGGGGTCAATGAGCAGTTCTTC,CASSLVGGVNEQFF
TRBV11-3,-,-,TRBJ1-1,TGTGCCAGCAGGCTGGGGGGGAACACTGAAGCTTTCTTT,CASRLGGNTEAFF
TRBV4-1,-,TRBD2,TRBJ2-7,TGCGCCAGCAGCCAAGGGGGACTAGCGGTAAACTACGAGCAGTACTTC,CASSQGGLAVNYEQYF
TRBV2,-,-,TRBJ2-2,TGTGCCAGCAGTGAAGCTAGAAATCGGGACACCGGGGAGCTGTTTTTT,CASSEARNRDTGELFF
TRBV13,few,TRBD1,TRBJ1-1,TGTGCCAGCAGCCTGGGACAGGGTTTTTCCTTGAACACTGAAGCTTTCTTT,CASSLGQGFSLNTEAFF
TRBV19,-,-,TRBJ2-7,TGTGCCAGTAGTATAGACAGGCCAACCCGGGGCGAGCAGTACTTC,CASSIDRPTRGEQYF
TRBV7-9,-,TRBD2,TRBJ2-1,TGTGCCAGCAGTCCTCTGGGGGGGAGCAATGAGCAGTTCTTC,CASSPLGGSNEQFF
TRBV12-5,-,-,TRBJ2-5,TGTGCTAGTGGTTTGGCATCGGGCAGGGGAAAGGAGACCCAGTACTTC,CASGLASGRGKETQYF
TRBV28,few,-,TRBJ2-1,TGTGCCAGCAGTGAACCGGCGGGACCTTACAATGAGCAGTTCTTC,CASSEPAGPYNEQFF
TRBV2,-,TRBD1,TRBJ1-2,TGTGCCAGCAGTAAGGGACAGGACTATGGCTACACCTTC,CASSKGQDYGYTF
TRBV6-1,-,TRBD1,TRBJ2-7,TGTGCCAGCAGTATTGGGACAGGGGGATACATGGAGCAGTACTTC,CASSIGTGGYMEQYF
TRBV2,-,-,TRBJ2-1,TGTGCCAGCAGCCTTTTCAATGAGCAGTTCTTC,CASSLFNEQFF
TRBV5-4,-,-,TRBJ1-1,TGTGCCAGCAGCTCTAAAATGGGGGCGAACACTGAAGCTTTCTTT,CASSSKMGANTEAFF
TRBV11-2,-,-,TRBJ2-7,TGTGCCAGCAGCTTACAGAGGGTCTACGAGCAGTACTTC,CASSLQRVYEQYF
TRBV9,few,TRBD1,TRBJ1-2,TGTGCCAGCAGCATAACAGGGGGCGTTAACTATGGCTACACCTTC,CASSITGGVNYGYTF